A selection of T cell receptor beta chains follows, all from one sample in a study of shared clonotypes between healthy human individuals. Only in-frame clones appear in the TCRdb table, and some are missing; sequencing was by immunoSEQ multiplex PCR. This table holds roughly 2.5 million clones, around 94% found once. Specimen: naive CD4+ T cells sorted from blood. Every receptor here comes from a man aged 18 to 30 in good health. CDR3s include the opening cysteine and the closing phenylalanine or tryptophan. Each record gives: J gene, CDR3 length, D gene, V gene, clone size, CDR3 protein, CDR3 DNA. D genes are given only for firm matches. Not all rows give a size; the values are once, few, many and, for expanded clones, a class.

j_gene: TRBJ2-6
len: 13
d_gene: -
v_gene: TRBV6-5
abundance: -
CDR3aa: CASSYLPANVLTF
CDR3nt: TGTGCCAGCAGTTACCTTCCAGCGAACGTCCTGACTTTC

j_gene: TRBJ2-1
len: 13
d_gene: -
v_gene: TRBV11-3
abundance: -
CDR3aa: CASSLWGGNEQFF
CDR3nt: TGTGCCAGCAGCTTATGGGGAGGCAATGAGCAGTTCTTC

j_gene: TRBJ1-1
len: 13
d_gene: TRBD1
v_gene: TRBV18
abundance: -
CDR3aa: CASSPPTGTEAFF
CDR3nt: TGTGCCAGCTCACCCCCGACAGGGACTGAAGCTTTCTTT

j_gene: TRBJ2-7
len: 14
d_gene: -
v_gene: TRBV4-3
abundance: -
CDR3aa: CASSQEPSDYEQYF
CDR3nt: TGCGCCAGCAGCCAGGAACCTAGTGACTACGAGCAGTACTTC

j_gene: TRBJ2-5
len: 14
d_gene: TRBD1
v_gene: TRBV2
abundance: -
CDR3aa: CASSGDRGLETQYF
CDR3nt: TGTGCCAGCAGTGGGGACAGGGGTTTAGAGACCCAGTACTTC

j_gene: TRBJ2-7
len: 14
d_gene: -
v_gene: TRBV27
abundance: once
CDR3aa: CASRRTWGSYEQYF
CDR3nt: TGTGCCAGCAGAAGGACCTGGGGGTCCTACGAGCAGTACTTC

j_gene: TRBJ2-1
len: 19
d_gene: TRBD2
v_gene: TRBV7-8
abundance: -
CDR3aa: CASSRKLAGGANSYNEQFF
CDR3nt: TGTGCCAGCAGCCGAAAACTAGCGGGGGGTGCAAACTCCTACAATGAGCAGTTCTTC

j_gene: TRBJ2-7
len: 14
d_gene: TRBD1
v_gene: TRBV6-6
abundance: -
CDR3aa: CASSSRDRGYEQYF
CDR3nt: TGTGCCAGCAGCTCCCGGGACAGGGGCTACGAGCAGTACTTC

j_gene: TRBJ2-5
len: 17
d_gene: TRBD2
v_gene: TRBV2
abundance: -
CDR3aa: CASSESLAGTYQETQYF
CDR3nt: TGTGCCAGCAGTGAGAGTCTAGCGGGAACGTACCAAGAGACCCAGTACTTC

j_gene: TRBJ2-3
len: 17
d_gene: TRBD2
v_gene: TRBV18
abundance: -
CDR3aa: CASSPQTSGGAGDTQYF
CDR3nt: TGTGCCAGCTCACCTCAGACTAGCGGGGGGGCCGGAGATACGCAGTATTTT

j_gene: TRBJ2-3
len: 15
d_gene: TRBD1
v_gene: TRBV29-1
abundance: -
CDR3aa: CSVLKDRGRTDTQYF
CDR3nt: TGCAGCGTTTTAAAGGACAGGGGGCGGACAGATACGCAGTATTTT

j_gene: TRBJ2-2
len: 16
d_gene: TRBD1
v_gene: TRBV4-1
abundance: -
CDR3aa: CASTPWTGGTGGELFF
CDR3nt: TGCGCCAGCACCCCTTGGACAGGGGGGACGGGCGGGGAGCTGTTTTTT

j_gene: TRBJ1-2
len: 13
d_gene: -
v_gene: TRBV7-6
abundance: -
CDR3aa: CASSLSESDGYTF
CDR3nt: TGTGCCAGCAGCTTGAGCGAGAGCGATGGCTACACCTTC

j_gene: TRBJ2-7
len: 13
d_gene: -
v_gene: TRBV10-1
abundance: -
CDR3aa: CASRDGPTLEQYF
CDR3nt: TGCGCCAGCAGGGACGGGCCTACGTTAGAGCAGTACTTC

j_gene: TRBJ2-7
len: 15
d_gene: TRBD1
v_gene: TRBV6-5
abundance: -
CDR3aa: CASSYSTDRAYEQYF
CDR3nt: TGTGCCAGCAGTTACTCTACGGACAGGGCCTACGAGCAGTACTTC

j_gene: TRBJ1-6
len: 16
d_gene: -
v_gene: TRBV4-3
abundance: once
CDR3aa: CASSQDPKGANSPLHF
CDR3nt: TGCGCCAGCAGCCAAGATCCAAAGGGAGCGAATTCACCCCTCCACTTT

j_gene: TRBJ2-2
len: 20
d_gene: -
v_gene: TRBV18
abundance: -
CDR3aa: CASSPSLGGGASANTGELFF
CDR3nt: TGTGCCAGCTCACCATCCCTAGGTGGCGGGGCGTCCGCGAACACCGGGGAGCTGTTTTTT

j_gene: TRBJ2-5
len: 16
d_gene: -
v_gene: TRBV18
abundance: -
CDR3aa: CASSPPRTARQETQYF
CDR3nt: TGTGCCAGCTCACCACCTCGGACAGCAAGACAAGAGACCCAGTACTTC

j_gene: TRBJ2-3
len: 16
d_gene: -
v_gene: TRBV5-1
abundance: -
CDR3aa: CASRLESIPSTDTQYF
CDR3nt: TGCGCCAGCAGATTGGAATCAATCCCCAGCACAGATACGCAGTATTTT

j_gene: TRBJ2-3
len: 15
d_gene: -
v_gene: TRBV4-1
abundance: -
CDR3aa: CASSKGGHGPDTQYF
CDR3nt: TGCGCCAGCAGCAAAGGGGGACATGGTCCAGATACGCAGTATTTT

j_gene: TRBJ1-6
len: 15
d_gene: -
v_gene: TRBV30
abundance: -
CDR3aa: CAWTSARTGNSPLHF
CDR3nt: TGTGCCTGGACTAGCGCCCGAACGGGAAATTCACCCCTCCACTTT

j_gene: TRBJ2-2
len: 19
d_gene: -
v_gene: TRBV19
abundance: -
CDR3aa: CASSIDRIVGGPNTGELFF
CDR3nt: TGTGCCAGTAGTATAGATCGGATAGTGGGGGGGCCGAACACCGGGGAGCTGTTTTTT

j_gene: TRBJ2-7
len: 15
d_gene: -
v_gene: TRBV11-2
abundance: -
CDR3aa: CASSRLEGRSYEQYF
CDR3nt: TGTGCCAGCAGCCGCCTGGAGGGACGGTCCTACGAGCAGTACTTC

j_gene: TRBJ1-6
len: 12
d_gene: -
v_gene: TRBV11-1
abundance: once
CDR3aa: CASSFNNSPLHF
CDR3nt: TGTGCCAGCAGCTTTAATAATTCACCCCTCCACTTT

j_gene: TRBJ2-7
len: 13
d_gene: -
v_gene: TRBV25-1
abundance: -
CDR3aa: CASSGIFPSEQYF
CDR3nt: TGTGCCAGCAGTGGAATATTCCCCTCCGAGCAGTACTTC

j_gene: TRBJ1-1
len: 15
d_gene: TRBD1
v_gene: TRBV5-4
abundance: -
CDR3aa: CASSLAGTGDGGAFF
CDR3nt: TGTGCCAGCAGTCTTGCAGGGACAGGGGACGGTGGAGCTTTCTTT

j_gene: TRBJ1-6
len: 17
d_gene: TRBD1
v_gene: TRBV11-2
abundance: -
CDR3aa: CASSPPGPGQGSSPLHF
CDR3nt: TGTGCCAGCAGCCCCCCAGGGCCGGGACAGGGGTCTTCACCCCTCCACTTT

j_gene: TRBJ1-3
len: 14
d_gene: -
v_gene: TRBV29-1
abundance: -
CDR3aa: CSVLPGDSGNTIYF
CDR3nt: TGCAGCGTGCTACCGGGAGACTCTGGAAACACCATATATTTT

j_gene: TRBJ2-2
len: 14
d_gene: -
v_gene: TRBV9
abundance: -
CDR3aa: CASSAIRTTGELFF
CDR3nt: TGTGCCAGCAGCGCCATTCGTACCACCGGGGAGCTGTTTTTT

j_gene: TRBJ1-5
len: 15
d_gene: -
v_gene: TRBV4-2
abundance: -
CDR3aa: CASSQDVGDYQPQHF
CDR3nt: TGTGCCAGCAGCCAAGATGTGGGAGATTATCAGCCCCAGCATTTT

j_gene: TRBJ2-3
len: 12
d_gene: -
v_gene: TRBV29-1
abundance: -
CDR3aa: CSFEPTTDTQYF
CDR3nt: TGCAGCTTCGAGCCGACCACAGATACGCAGTATTTT

j_gene: TRBJ1-4
len: 16
d_gene: -
v_gene: TRBV7-9
abundance: -
CDR3aa: CASSPGQTVTNEKLFF
CDR3nt: TGTGCCAGCAGCCCCGGACAGACAGTAACTAATGAAAAACTGTTTTTT

j_gene: TRBJ2-7
len: 14
d_gene: -
v_gene: TRBV7-5
abundance: -
CDR3aa: CARSLQQGAHEQYF
CDR3nt: TGTGCCAGAAGCTTACAGCAGGGGGCCCACGAGCAGTACTTC

j_gene: TRBJ1-5
len: 14
d_gene: -
v_gene: TRBV5-6
abundance: -
CDR3aa: CASSRSTGNQPQHF
CDR3nt: TGTGCCAGCAGCCGATCTACAGGGAATCAGCCCCAGCATTTT

j_gene: TRBJ1-5
len: 13
d_gene: -
v_gene: TRBV30
abundance: few
CDR3aa: CAWNGRSNQPQHF
CDR3nt: TGTGCCTGGAATGGGAGAAGCAATCAGCCCCAGCATTTT

j_gene: TRBJ1-4
len: 15
d_gene: TRBD1
v_gene: TRBV28
abundance: once
CDR3aa: CASSSPTGDSEKLFF
CDR3nt: TGTGCCAGCAGTTCCCCCACAGGGGATAGTGAAAAACTGTTTTTT

j_gene: TRBJ2-2
len: 14
d_gene: TRBD2
v_gene: TRBV19
abundance: -
CDR3aa: CASLSGGASGELFF
CDR3nt: TGTGCCTCCTTGAGCGGGGGCGCCTCCGGGGAGCTGTTTTTT

j_gene: TRBJ1-3
len: 18
d_gene: -
v_gene: TRBV18
abundance: -
CDR3aa: CAGSPGVGTSVSGNTIYF
CDR3nt: TGTGCCGGCTCACCAGGCGTAGGGACATCCGTCTCTGGAAACACCATATATTTT

j_gene: TRBJ2-3
len: 13
d_gene: -
v_gene: TRBV5-1
abundance: -
CDR3aa: CASSSGLTGTQYF
CDR3nt: TGCGCCAGCAGCTCGGGGTTGACGGGTACGCAGTATTTT

j_gene: TRBJ2-5
len: 15
d_gene: -
v_gene: TRBV7-6
abundance: -
CDR3aa: CASSLSNTRAETQYF
CDR3nt: TGTGCCAGCAGCTTATCAAATACTAGGGCGGAGACCCAGTACTTC

j_gene: TRBJ2-3
len: 13
d_gene: -
v_gene: TRBV10-3
abundance: -
CDR3aa: CAARGRDTDTQYF
CDR3nt: TGTGCCGCCCGGGGCCGCGACACAGATACGCAGTATTTT

j_gene: TRBJ1-1
len: 13
d_gene: -
v_gene: TRBV11-2
abundance: -
CDR3aa: CASSRTTGTEAFF
CDR3nt: TGTGCCAGCAGCCGAACGACGGGCACTGAAGCTTTCTTT

j_gene: TRBJ2-3
len: 17
d_gene: TRBD2
v_gene: TRBV11-2
abundance: -
CDR3aa: CASGGASGNYGADTQYF
CDR3nt: TGTGCCAGCGGGGGGGCTAGCGGGAATTATGGGGCAGATACGCAGTATTTT

j_gene: TRBJ1-4
len: 15
d_gene: -
v_gene: TRBV2
abundance: -
CDR3aa: CASSETGANNEKLFF
CDR3nt: TGTGCCAGCAGTGAAACGGGAGCAAACAATGAAAAACTGTTTTTT

j_gene: TRBJ2-1
len: 12
d_gene: TRBD2
v_gene: TRBV30
abundance: -
CDR3aa: CAWTSGGDEQFF
CDR3nt: TGTGCCTGGACCAGCGGGGGCGATGAGCAGTTCTTC

j_gene: TRBJ1-2
len: 15
d_gene: -
v_gene: TRBV4-2
abundance: -
CDR3aa: CASSQDREFNYGYTF
CDR3nt: TGTGCCAGCAGCCAAGACAGGGAATTTAACTATGGCTACACCTTC

j_gene: TRBJ2-7
len: 15
d_gene: -
v_gene: TRBV11-2
abundance: -
CDR3aa: CASSQPFPSSYEQYF
CDR3nt: TGTGCCAGCAGCCAGCCCTTCCCCTCAAGCTACGAGCAGTACTTC

j_gene: TRBJ1-6
len: 15
d_gene: -
v_gene: TRBV2
abundance: -
CDR3aa: CASKAASSYNSPLHF
CDR3nt: TGTGCCAGCAAGGCAGCGAGCTCCTATAATTCACCCCTCCACTTT

j_gene: TRBJ2-2
len: 15
d_gene: -
v_gene: TRBV27
abundance: -
CDR3aa: CASSLYRVNTGELFF
CDR3nt: TGTGCCAGCAGTTTATACAGGGTGAACACCGGGGAGCTGTTTTTT

j_gene: TRBJ1-5
len: 14
d_gene: -
v_gene: TRBV7-8
abundance: -
CDR3aa: CAVSGTHSNQPQHF
CDR3nt: TGTGCAGTCTCAGGGACCCATAGCAATCAGCCCCAGCATTTT

j_gene: TRBJ2-3
len: 14
d_gene: -
v_gene: TRBV10-3
abundance: -
CDR3aa: CAISGGPITDTQYF
CDR3nt: TGTGCCATCAGCGGGGGGCCTATCACAGATACGCAGTATTTT

j_gene: TRBJ2-3
len: 15
d_gene: -
v_gene: TRBV19
abundance: -
CDR3aa: CASSASSRSTDTQYF
CDR3nt: TGTGCCAGTAGTGCCTCTAGTCGCAGCACAGATACGCAGTATTTT

j_gene: TRBJ1-6
len: 17
d_gene: -
v_gene: TRBV28
abundance: -
CDR3aa: CASSRGWAAVYNSPLHF
CDR3nt: TGTGCCAGCAGTAGGGGCTGGGCTGCCGTCTATAATTCACCCCTCCACTTT

j_gene: TRBJ1-4
len: 12
d_gene: TRBD1
v_gene: TRBV30
abundance: -
CDR3aa: CAGQGAREKLFF
CDR3nt: TGTGCCGGACAGGGGGCTAGGGAAAAACTGTTTTTT

j_gene: TRBJ1-4
len: 13
d_gene: -
v_gene: TRBV29-1
abundance: -
CDR3aa: CSAQGWGNEKLFF
CDR3nt: TGCAGCGCCCAGGGGTGGGGTAATGAAAAACTGTTTTTT

j_gene: TRBJ1-4
len: 15
d_gene: -
v_gene: TRBV5-1
abundance: -
CDR3aa: CASSLEAATNEKLFF
CDR3nt: TGCGCCAGCAGCTTAGAAGCCGCAACTAATGAAAAACTGTTTTTT

j_gene: TRBJ2-7
len: 15
d_gene: TRBD2
v_gene: TRBV9
abundance: -
CDR3aa: CASSVERTSGSMLNF
CDR3nt: TGTGCCAGCAGCGTCGAACGGACTAGCGGGAGTATGCTAAACTTC

j_gene: TRBJ1-2
len: 14
d_gene: -
v_gene: TRBV27
abundance: -
CDR3aa: CASSSNREVNGYTF
CDR3nt: TGTGCCAGCAGCTCCAATAGGGAGGTCAATGGCTACACCTTC

j_gene: TRBJ2-7
len: 13
d_gene: -
v_gene: TRBV7-3
abundance: once
CDR3aa: CASSLVSADEQYF
CDR3nt: TGTGCCAGCAGCTTAGTTTCGGCAGACGAGCAGTACTTC